This entry lists 5 T cell receptor beta chains sequenced from one sample in a study of blood T cell repertoires in COVID-19. Clones were read by immunoSEQ multiplex PCR, and TCRdb kept only the in-frame ones, dropping some. The sample carries 150,000 or so clones, 60% to 80% recorded once. The specimen sequenced was peripheral blood. These receptors were taken from a woman between 65 and 79 years old with acute or convalescent COVID-19.

This chain joins TRBV30 and TRBJ2-1, with a weak D call TRBD1 (6 bases). Per the germline V gene, CDR1 is GTSNPN and CDR2 is SVGIG (reference sequence). This CDR3 contains 14 residues. CDR3: CGGHRTNSYNEQFF. CDR3 sequence (DNA): TGTGGGGGACATAGAACCAACTCCTACAATGAGCAGTTCTTC.

The chain is built from TRBV7-2 and TRBJ2-3; D is unclear. The CDR3 consists of 15 residues. The V and J ends lost 5 bases and 0 bases respectively, with 12 bases between them. CDR1 and CDR2 (germline): SGHTA, FQGNSA. The CDR3 region has the DNA TGTGCCAGCAGCATAACAGTCTTAAGCACAGATACGCAGTATTTT. Encoded protein: CASSITVLSTDTQYF.

In its sample, this clone was seen once. Written as DNA, the CDR3 is TGTGCCAGCAGTTTCCAACAGTCATCCTACGAGCAGTACTTC. Amino acid sequence: CASSFQQSSYEQYF. The chain employs TRBV6-5 and TRBJ2-7; D is uncertain. Trimming cost V 4 bases and J 1 base, with 11 bases left between them. The CDR3 contains 14 residues. Germline-derived CDR1 and CDR2 are MNHEY and SVGAGI.

V gene TRBV7-9 combines with J gene TRBJ1-1; D uncertain. The CDR3 is 14 amino acids. Germline CDR1 and CDR2: SEHNR and FQNEAQ (reference sequence). V was clipped by 0 bases and J by 2 bases, with 7 bases between them. The CDR3 sequence: CASSLAQPNTEAFF. In DNA form, the CDR3 reads TGTGCCAGCAGCTTAGCACAGCCTAACACTGAAGCTTTCTTT.

CDR3 loop: CAISPGDHGYTF. The CDR3 nucleotides are TGTGCCATCAGCCCAGGGGATCATGGCTACACCTTC. The V gene is TRBV10-3, the J gene TRBJ1-2, with D perhaps matching TRBD1 (6 bases). Germline lookup yields CDR1 ENHRY and CDR2 SYGVKD. Trimming removed 6 bases from V and 6 bases from J, with 11 bases in between. This CDR3 region has 12 residues.